These 5 T cell receptor beta chains originate from one sample sequenced in a study of T cells in Graves' hyperthyroidism and ophthalmopathy. RNA transcripts gave rise to amplified TCR beta CDR3 regions. The HTBI primer set drove a first-round RT-PCR of the TCR CDR3. TCRdb re-derived calls from the multiplex PCR reads in MiXCR, one entry per CDR3 protein. Of fewer than 350,000 distinct CDR3 sequences detected, roughly 15% appear once; the ten largest clones hold around 31%. The sequenced sample consisted of blood. All receptors come from a woman in her forties or fifties with Graves' hyperthyroidism that later progressed to Graves' ophthalmopathy.

This clonotype occurred many times. The rearrangement links TRBV5-8 to TRBJ1-2, with D unclear. The germline V and J ends were trimmed by 0 bases and 0 bases, with 15 bases remaining between them. CDR1 and CDR2 from the germline V gene are SGHTS and YDEGEE. This CDR3 has 17 amino acids. Written as DNA, the CDR3 is TGTGCCAGCAGCTTGGGTCTTTGGGTTCCGTCTAACTATGGCTACACCTTC. Protein product: CASSLGLWVPSNYGYTF.

This clonotype was picked up many times. The rearrangement links TRBV28 to TRBJ2-7, with 9 bases identical to TRBD1. CDR3 length: 12 amino acids. Germline V CDR1 and CDR2: MDHEN, SYDVKM. The V gene end was trimmed by 9 bases and the J gene end by 3 bases; junction bases not matched to a gene: 3. The DNA of the CDR3 is TGTGCCAGTACGGGACAGGGCTACGAGCAGTACTTC. Translating it yields CASTGQGYEQYF.

This clonotype was detected many times. The rearrangement joins TRBV24-1 to TRBJ2-7; D tentatively reads TRBD1 or TRBD2 (5 bases each). The germline gives CDR1 KGHDR, CDR2 SFDVKD. Deletions cut 3 bases from V and 2 bases from J, with 10 bases between. The CDR3 is made up of 14 amino acids. CDR3 sequence: CATSDGPGPYEQYF. As DNA, the CDR3 is TGTGCCACCAGTGATGGCCCGGGACCCTACGAGCAGTACTTC.

The rearrangement uses TRBV15 and TRBJ1-5; a possible D gene is TRBD1 (5 bases). The V gene lost 4 bases and the J gene lost 2 bases, with 9 bases spanning the gap. Germline V CDR1 and CDR2: LNHNV, YYDKDF (reference sequence). The CDR3 totals 14 residues. The chain's CDR3 is CATSIGTRNQPQHF. CDR3 in DNA: TGTGCCACCAGCATCGGGACCCGCAATCAGCCCCAGCATTTT.

This clonotype showed up many times. The chain is built from TRBV6-6 and TRBJ2-7; 14 bases match TRBD2. Trimming took 2 bases from V and 5 from J; bases not matched to a gene: 11. The CDR3 runs to 18 residues. CDR1 and CDR2 from the germline V gene are MNHNY and SVGAGI (reference sequence). For the CDR3, the DNA is TGTGCCAGCAGTTACCTGGGACTAGCGGGAGAAGGTGGGGACGAGCAGTACTTC. Its protein product is CASSYLGLAGEGGDEQYF.